Given below is one T cell receptor beta chain in context. This sample is drawn from a study of blood T cell repertoires in COVID-19. The table came from immunoSEQ multiplex PCR; TCRdb's copy has only in-frame clones and leaves some out. Here the sample spans roughly 200,000 clones, roughly 89% being singletons. This clonotype was obtained from a man aged 55 to 70 who had recovered from COVID-19. Input material: peripheral blood.

The CDR3 DNA is TGTGCCAGCAGCGTAGTGGAAGCAGGGCCTATCGGGGAGCTGTTTTTT. It translates to CASSVVEAGPIGELFF. This chain uses TRBV9 with TRBJ2-2; a weak D match, TRBD1 (5 bases). V was cut by 0 bases and J by 7 bases, with 16 bases left in between. Looked up from germline, CDR1 is SGDLS and CDR2 is YYNGEE. This CDR3 region has 16 residues.